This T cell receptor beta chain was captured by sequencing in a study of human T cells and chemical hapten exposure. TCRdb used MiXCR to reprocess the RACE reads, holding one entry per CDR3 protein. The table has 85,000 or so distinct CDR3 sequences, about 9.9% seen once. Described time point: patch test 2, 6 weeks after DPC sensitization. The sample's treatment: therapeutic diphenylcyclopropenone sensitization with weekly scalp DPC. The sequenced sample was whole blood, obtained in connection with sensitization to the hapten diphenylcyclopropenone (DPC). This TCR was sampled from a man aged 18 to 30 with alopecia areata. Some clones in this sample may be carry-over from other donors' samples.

CDR3 in amino acids: CATSRERDSIYGYTF. In DNA, the CDR3 is TGTGCCACCAGCAGAGAGAGGGACAGTATCTATGGCTACACCTTC. The chain links TRBV15 to TRBJ1-2; TRBD1 matches 7 bases. Germline V gene data show CDR1 as LNHNV and CDR2 as YYDKDF (reference sequence). After removal of 0 bases from V and 4 bases from J, the junction contained 5 bases not matched to a gene. This CDR3 has 15 residues. The full variable domain, its missing parts supplied by reference TRBV15 and TRBJ1-2, is DAMVIQNPRYQVTQFGKPVTLSCSQTLNHNVMYWYQQKSSQAPKLLFHYYDKDFNNEADTPDNFQSRRPNTSFCFLDIRSPGLGDTAMYLCATSRERDSIYGYTFGSGTRLTVV.